The rows below give T cell receptor beta chains drawn from one sample of a study of blood T cell repertoires in COVID-19. Sequencing used immunoSEQ multiplex PCR; TCRdb keeps in-frame clones, though not all of them. The table has fewer than 350,000 clones, approximately 86% seen once. The sample taken for sequencing was peripheral blood. Receptors originate from a woman between 65 and 79 years old with COVID-19, enrolled during active disease. Both conserved end residues are part of each CDR3. The D gene is left open where the match is weak. The listing skips clone size in some rows; elsewhere it reads once, few, many or a size class.

CASSPGQGNQPQHF TGTGCCAGTAGCCCGGGACAGGGGAATCAGCCCCAGCATTTT TRBD1 . TRBJ1-5 TRBV19
CASSPGDRFNEKLFF TGTGCCAGCAGTCCTGGAGACAGATTTAATGAAAAACTGTTTTTT . . TRBJ1-4 TRBV28
CASSGQNFRETQYF TGTGCCAGCAGTGGACAGAACTTTCGAGAGACCCAGTACTTC . . TRBJ2-5 TRBV27
CASSLGAPGTGQPQHF TGTGCCAGCAGCTTGGGGGCCCCGGGAACAGGCCAGCCCCAGCATTTT . . TRBJ1-5 TRBV11-2
CASRSPSVVGNTIYF TGTGCCAGCCGGTCCCCGTCTGTAGTTGGAAACACCATATATTTT . . TRBJ1-3 TRBV18
CASSRQGAPEAFF TGTGCCAGCAGCCGACAGGGGGCGCCTGAAGCTTTCTTT TRBD1 . TRBJ1-1 TRBV2
CASSYHSPNQPQHF TGTGCCAGCAGTTACCACAGCCCCAATCAGCCCCAGCATTTT . . TRBJ1-5 TRBV6-5
CASSRDTQETQYF TGCGCCAGCAGCAGGGACACCCAAGAGACCCAGTACTTC . . TRBJ2-5 TRBV5-1
CASGEGGGGNNEQFF TGTGCTAGTGGAGAAGGCGGCGGGGGCAACAATGAGCAGTTCTTC . . TRBJ2-1 TRBV12-5
CASSPQGAGSNQPQHF TGTGCCAGCTCACCACAAGGGGCCGGGAGCAATCAGCCCCAGCATTTT . . TRBJ1-5 TRBV18
CASRSGRNQPQHF TGCGCCAGCAGGTCAGGGAGGAATCAGCCCCAGCATTTT . . TRBJ1-5 TRBV10-2
CASSTGTGHPEAFF TGCGCCAGCAGCACCGGGACAGGTCACCCTGAAGCTTTCTTT TRBD1 . TRBJ1-1 TRBV5-1
CATSDATGGYEQYF TGTGCCACCAGCGACGCGACAGGGGGCTACGAGCAGTACTTC TRBD1 . TRBJ2-7 TRBV24-1
CASSEGAQLNTEAFF TGCGCCAGCAGCGAGGGGGCGCAGCTGAACACTGAAGCTTTCTTT TRBD1 . TRBJ1-1 TRBV5-1
CASSPGTSGETQYF TGTGCCAGCAGCCCGGGGACTAGTGGAGAGACCCAGTACTTC TRBD2 . TRBJ2-5 TRBV7-9
CASSYSGARAFF TGTGCCAGCAGTTACTCGGGGGCTCGGGCTTTCTTT . many TRBJ1-1 TRBV6-2/TRBV6-3
CASSPLGGSYNEQFF TGTGCCAGCTCACCATTAGGCGGTTCCTACAATGAGCAGTTCTTC . . TRBJ2-1 TRBV18
CASSPPNQGEGGYTF TGTGCCAGCTCACCACCTAATCAGGGGGAAGGTGGCTACACCTTC TRBD1 . TRBJ1-2 TRBV18
CSASRQGHTGELFF TGCAGTGCTAGTCGACAGGGACATACCGGGGAGCTGTTTTTT TRBD1 . TRBJ2-2 TRBV20-1
CASSQETAASNQPQHF TGTGCCAGCAGCCAAGAGACGGCGGCAAGCAATCAGCCCCAGCATTTT . few TRBJ1-5 TRBV4-2
CASSRDRGLWDEQFF TGTGCCAGCAGTCGTGACAGGGGATTGTGGGATGAGCAGTTCTTC TRBD1 . TRBJ2-1 TRBV27
CASSIVPGSYEQYF TGTGCCAGTAGTATAGTCCCAGGCTCCTACGAGCAGTACTTC . . TRBJ2-7 TRBV19
CASSGGVATNEKLFF TGTGCCAGCAGTGGGGGGGTAGCAACTAATGAAAAACTGTTTTTT . . TRBJ1-4 TRBV28
CASRQGTLTNEKLFF TGTGCCAGCAGACAGGGGACCCTAACTAATGAAAAACTGTTTTTT TRBD1 . TRBJ1-4 TRBV6-5
CASSGGGTDTQYF TGCGCCAGTTCCGGGGGAGGCACAGATACGCAGTATTTT . . TRBJ2-3 TRBV5-1
CASSSKDRTFYGYTF TGTGCCAGCAGCTCGAAGGACAGGACCTTCTATGGCTACACCTTC TRBD1 . TRBJ1-2 TRBV13
CASHRGGEQYF TGTGCCAGCCACAGAGGGGGCGAGCAGTACTTC . . TRBJ2-7 TRBV6-5
CASSLGWGQGIVYEQYF TGCGCCAGCAGCTTGGGGTGGGGACAGGGGATTGTGTACGAGCAGTACTTC TRBD1 . TRBJ2-7 TRBV5-1
CSVVGQVLAKNIQYF TGCAGCGTTGTTGGACAGGTTCTAGCCAAAAACATTCAGTACTTC TRBD1 . TRBJ2-4 TRBV29-1
CASSAGTGGGEQFF TGCGCCAGCAGCGCTGGGACAGGGGGCGGTGAGCAGTTCTTC TRBD1 . TRBJ2-1 TRBV5-1
CASSLLPRGDSPLHF TGTGCCAGCAGTCTGCTCCCCAGGGGTGATTCACCCCTCCACTTT . . TRBJ1-6 TRBV5-8
CASSVQGYENQPQHF TGTGCCAGTAGCGTGCAGGGGTACGAGAATCAGCCCCAGCATTTT . . TRBJ1-5 TRBV19
CASSVEGAGFGYTF TGTGCCAGCAGCGTAGAAGGGGCCGGTTTCGGCTACACCTTC . . TRBJ1-2 TRBV9
CASRQGASGYTF TGTGCCAGCCGACAGGGGGCAAGTGGCTACACCTTC TRBD1 few TRBJ1-2 TRBV27
CAISPDRAYEQYF TGTGCCATCAGCCCGGACAGGGCCTACGAGCAGTACTTC TRBD1 . TRBJ2-7 TRBV10-3
CASSSRDRVKAGANVLTF TGTGCCAGCAGCTCAAGGGACAGGGTAAAGGCTGGGGCCAACGTCCTGACTTTC TRBD1 . TRBJ2-6 TRBV7-9
CASRLVSTDTQYF TGTGCCAGCAGACTAGTCAGCACAGATACGCAGTATTTT . . TRBJ2-3 TRBV3-1/TRBV3-2
CASSLKGADYEQYF TGTGCCAGCAGCTTGAAGGGGGCGGATTACGAGCAGTACTTC TRBD1 . TRBJ2-7 TRBV5-4
CASSLGRGPGETQYF TGTGCCAGCAGCCTGGGGCGGGGGCCGGGGGAGACCCAGTACTTC . once TRBJ2-5 TRBV5-6
CASGGGRIQETQYF TGTGCCAGCGGAGGGGGCCGGATTCAAGAGACCCAGTACTTC . . TRBJ2-5 TRBV7-9
CASTQGSETQYF TGTGCCAGCACCCAGGGGAGCGAGACCCAGTACTTC . . TRBJ2-5 TRBV6-5
CASSSLAGARETQYF TGTGCCAGTAGTAGTCTAGCGGGGGCCAGAGAGACCCAGTACTTC TRBD2 . TRBJ2-5 TRBV19
CASSPGGRAGASQETQYF TGTGCCAGCAGCCCGGGTGGGAGAGCGGGGGCCTCCCAAGAGACCCAGTACTTC TRBD2 . TRBJ2-5 TRBV7-9
CASSPGTSGNFF TGTGCCAGCAGTCCCGGGACTAGCGGGAACTTTTTT TRBD2 . TRBJ2-2 TRBV28
CASGGQGNQETQYF TGCGCCAGCGGGGGACAGGGGAACCAAGAGACCCAGTACTTC TRBD1 . TRBJ2-5 TRBV5-1
CASSRLAGGKIQETQYF TGTGCCAGCAGCCGACTAGCGGGGGGTAAGATACAAGAGACCCAGTACTTC TRBD2 . TRBJ2-5 TRBV14